This TCR beta chain was obtained from a study of blood T cells in healthy people across ages. At least 6 million PBMCs were isolated per sample. PCR was performed a second time for about 7 to 12 cycles using a sample-barcoded 5' primer and a J-beta primer mix. TCRdb recomputed calls from the 5' RACE reads with MiXCR, one row per CDR3 protein. The profile shows some 1,800,000 distinct CDR3 sequences, 30% to 40% of them singletons. Looked up from germline, CDR1 is SEHNR and CDR2 is FQNEAQ (reference sequence). This CDR3 is 15 amino acids long. The clonotype originates from a human donor in good health. Sequencing was performed on blood. This rearrangement joins TRBV7-9 to TRBJ2-4; possible D gene TRBD2, 5 bases. The J call may be faulty, since TRBJ2-7 better matches the DNA end. CDR3 DNA sequence: TGTGCCAGCAGCGGCCCCTCTAGCTCCAACTACGAGCAGTACTTC. Amino acid sequence: CASSGPSSSNYEQYF.